Detailed here is one T cell receptor (beta chain). Its antigen is still unknown. The data belong to a study of radiotherapy plus CTLA-4 blockade in lung cancer. Study details: Patients showed objective responses in 15% to 20% of cases, and disease control was achieved by approximately 33%. Study-level points and caveats: Early blood T cell clone dynamics, with interferon-beta, were reported to best predict response. Once radiotherapy plus ipilimumab had been given, TCR clones derived from tumor expanded in blood.

The assay was immunoSEQ multiplex PCR, and TCRdb's table has in-frame clones only and misses some. Among roughly 32,000 clones, approximately 80% were seen once, and the ten largest hold 20% to 25%. The CDR3 spans 13 residues. The germline gives CDR1 MDHEN, CDR2 SYDVKM. V gave up 3 bases and J gave up 1 base, with 6 bases separating them. Patients with chemo-refractory metastatic non-small-cell lung cancer received focal radiation plus CTLA-4 blockade with ipilimumab. The rearrangement joins TRBV28 to TRBJ1-1; D call uncertain. The sequencing here drew on peripheral blood, taken from a patient treated with radiotherapy plus ipilimumab. The TCR sequence derives from a human donor with non-small cell lung cancer that progressed on radiotherapy plus ipilimumab. CDR3 nucleotide sequence: TGTGCCAGCAGTTTTGGGAGGAACACTGAAGCTTTCTTT. Encoded protein: CASSFGRNTEAFF.